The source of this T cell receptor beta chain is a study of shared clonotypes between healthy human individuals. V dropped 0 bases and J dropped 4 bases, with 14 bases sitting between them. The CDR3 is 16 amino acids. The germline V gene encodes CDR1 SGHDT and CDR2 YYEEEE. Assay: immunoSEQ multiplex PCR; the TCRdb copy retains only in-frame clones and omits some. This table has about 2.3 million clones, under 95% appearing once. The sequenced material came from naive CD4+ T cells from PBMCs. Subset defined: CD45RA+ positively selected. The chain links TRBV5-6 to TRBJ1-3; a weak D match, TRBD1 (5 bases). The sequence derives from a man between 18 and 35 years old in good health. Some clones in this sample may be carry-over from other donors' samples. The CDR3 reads CASSLVGLRGGNTIYF. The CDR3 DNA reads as TGTGCCAGCAGCTTGGTGGGCTTGCGGGGCGGAAACACCATATATTTT.